Here is one T cell receptor (beta chain) with its context. Its antigen is unidentified. The data stem from a study of cytomegalovirus exposure and HLA in healthy donors. Findings and limits, study-wide: Despite most TCR sequences being rare, some public TCRs occurred in many donors. In vitro data verified a few CMV-associated chains as specific for CMV antigens.

The ends were cut back, 4 bases at V and 5 bases at J, with 11 bases in the middle. From germline, CDR1 is SEHNR and CDR2 FQNEAQ (reference sequence). The CDR3 consists of 13 residues. The table came from immunoSEQ multiplex PCR; TCRdb's copy has only in-frame clones and leaves some out. The sample includes a few hundred thousand clones, 85% to 90% of them seen just once. Sequencing was performed on PBMCs. The sequence derives from a woman under 30 in good health and CMV-seronegative. The gene calls are TRBV7-9 and TRBJ2-5; TRBD1 might be the D (5 bases). Written as DNA, the CDR3 is TGTGCCAGCAGCTCTAGGGGATGGGAGACCCAGTACTTC. It yields the protein CASSSRGWETQYF.